These 4 T cell receptor beta chains came from one sample sequenced in a study of CD8 T cells in ankylosing spondylitis. TCRdb re-called the 5' RACE reads through MiXCR, storing one row per CDR3 protein. Here the sample spans 250,000 to 300,000 distinct CDR3 sequences, 18% being singletons. Sequenced sample: blood, either unsorted or a sorted T cell fraction (not recorded which). These receptor sequences come from a male donor with ankylosing spondylitis or in good health (not recorded which).

This clonotype was found many times. The chain joins TRBV20-1 to TRBJ1-5, with D possibly being TRBD1 (6 bases). Germline-derived CDR1 and CDR2 are DFQATT and SNEGSKA (reference sequence). V dropped 0 bases and J dropped 8 bases, with 8 bases sitting between them. This CDR3 has 12 residues. The CDR3, as DNA: TGCAGTGCTAGAGAAGGGGGGAAGCCCCAGCATTTT. Translation gives CSAREGGKPQHF.

This clonotype has a handful of counts. The gene calls are TRBV10-3 and TRBJ2-5, with 10 bases matching TRBD1. With 4 bases clipped from V and 0 bases from J, the junction kept 2 bases outside the gene matches. The CDR3 is 15 amino acids. The germline V gene has CDR1 ENHRY and CDR2 SYGVKD. CDR3 sequence reads: CAISGTGGYQETQYF. CDR3 sequence (DNA): TGTGCCATCAGTGGGACAGGGGGGTACCAAGAGACCCAGTACTTC.

The genes are TRBV12-3 or TRBV12-4 and TRBJ2-7; 7 bases match TRBD2. V lost 6 bases, J lost 5 bases, and 16 bases stayed unmatched. The CDR3 has 16 residues. CDR3 nucleotide sequence: TGTGCCAGCAGCACCAGGAGAGCGGGAAGTGGCCACGAGCAGTACTTC. Protein sequence: CASSTRRAGSGHEQYF.

The chain combines TRBV4-1 with TRBJ1-5; a weak D match, TRBD1 (5 bases). In germline, CDR1 is MGHRA, CDR2 YSYEKL. V gave up 1 base and J gave up 4 bases, with 14 bases separating them. The CDR3 is 16 residues long. The CDR3 nucleotides are TGCGCCAGCAGCCAAGCGGGACTGGGGGGTAATCAGCCCCAGCATTTT. It specifies CASSQAGLGGNQPQHF.